The sequence of this T cell receptor (beta chain) was determined in a study of TIL therapy for anti-PD-1-resistant metastatic lung cancer (dated by TCRdb to 2020 to 2023). For context, the study as a whole: Tumors were collected before any PD-1/PD-L1 blockade, after which patients were given nivolumab, and patients who progressed were given lymphodepletion, an infusion of expanded TIL and IL-2. The cohort was predominantly lung adenocarcinoma, with four EGFR-mutant and two ALK-rearranged tumors, and half of patients were current or former smokers. A median age of around 54 years (range about 35-85) and a median tumor PD-L1 proportion score of approximately 6% were recorded among enrolled patients. Across the cohort, whole-exome sequencing showed a median non-synonymous tumor mutation burden of approximately 1.5 mutations per megabase. Tumor and peripheral blood T cell receptor beta sequencing was used to track clonotypes across tumor, expanded TIL product and serial blood samples. On the study overall, not on this receptor specifically: Because the cohort was highly selected, with more treatment-naive, never-smoker and oncogene-addicted patients than is typical, generalizability is limited. The study protocol defined all tumor marker inferences as exploratory. The baseline peripheral repertoire was partially replaced by infused TIL clonotypes, which then decayed over months, and no apparent association between persistence and response was found.

In light of the paper, this sample's time point label describes: pre-treatment sample, taken before nivolumab and TIL therapy. Between late 2017 and 2020, a dual-center phase I trial enrolled adults who had stage 4 NSCLC. The samples were obtained from a phase I trial that was single-arm and open-label and tested tumor-infiltrating lymphocyte therapy combined with nivolumab in advanced non-small cell lung cancer. Blood mononuclear cells were isolated from EDTA tubes by Ficoll gradient and were snap-frozen as pellets, and DNA was extracted with a Qiagen mini-prep kit. TCR beta CDR3 regions were amplified from genomic DNA by bias-controlled multiplex PCR with the immunoSEQ v3 hsTCRB kit. TCR libraries were sequenced on an Illumina NextSeq 500 to approximately 2 million read pairs for survey level or roughly 4.5-6 million for deep level. Per the authors' processing: V, D and J genes were assigned, non-productive sequences were removed, and clonality was reported by immunoSEQ Analyzer software. Repertoires of infused TIL and blood were compared using productive Simpson clonality and the Morisita overlap index of productive TRB rearrangements. For each clone in blood, the absolute clonotype count was estimated by multiplying the lymphocyte count by the CD3+ fraction and by the clone's productive frequency. Here the immuneACCESS table is served through TCRdb, limited to in-frame sequences with V and J called. Missing clones are a known gap in these copies; in checked studies unresolved V genes cover under half, and the rest lacks a known reason. V and J calls and clone size follow that table, whereas D and trimming were derived from the DNA. The sample table contains about 47,000 clones; only one count was recorded for 80% to 90% of them. The ten largest clones add up to around 5% of the sample.

The CDR3 measures 14 amino acids from cysteine to phenylalanine. Here the CDR3 DNA is all that survives: 42 bases in frame from base 1. For this chain, trimming is 3 bases at the V end and 6 bases at the J end, and the number of junction bases without a gene match is 7. The germline V gene (reference sequence) provides CDR1 SGHNT and CDR2 YYREEE. As for this clone: There is no known antigen for this receptor. Base qualities are missing; no much larger clone stands one base away.

The source material was blood, sampled at baseline. The chain is encoded by TRBV5-4 joined to TRBJ2-7; 9 nucleotides in the junction match TRBD1. This receptor was taken from a person between 25 and 80 years old with non-small cell lung cancer. The DNA sequence is as follows: TGTGCCAGCAGCTCCAGACAGGGGGTGGGCGAGCAGTACTTC. Translation gives CASSSRQGVGEQYF.